The clone carrying this T cell receptor beta chain was seen more than once but under ten times. Its specificity is not known. Together with a sample-barcoded 5' primer, a J-beta primer mix was included in a second PCR lasting roughly 6 to 12 cycles. TCRdb reprocessed the 5' RACE reads via MiXCR and lists one record per CDR3 protein. The table lists 1.5 million to 2 million distinct CDR3 sequences, about two fifths of them singletons, with more than 20% in the top ten. Trimming removed 2 bases from V and 4 bases from J, with 13 bases in between. The length of the CDR3 is 15 residues. Germline V gene lookup returns CDR1 SGHTA and CDR2 FQGTGA. These data belong to a study of blood T cells in healthy people across ages. Study-wide points: Diversity was higher, and naive CD4+ cells more numerous, in long-lived donors than in aged donors. Unknown CMV status may confound age-related changes in expanded clones.

Investigators took about 9.2 milliliters of peripheral blood from every donor. The rearrangement uses TRBV7-3 and TRBJ2-3; a possible D gene is TRBD2 (6 bases). Specimen: blood. The TCR sequence derives from a human donor in good health. The CDR3 DNA is TGTGCCAGCAGCTTACTGGGCGGGGTGGCAGATACGCAGTATTTT. Its translation: CASSLLGGVADTQYF.